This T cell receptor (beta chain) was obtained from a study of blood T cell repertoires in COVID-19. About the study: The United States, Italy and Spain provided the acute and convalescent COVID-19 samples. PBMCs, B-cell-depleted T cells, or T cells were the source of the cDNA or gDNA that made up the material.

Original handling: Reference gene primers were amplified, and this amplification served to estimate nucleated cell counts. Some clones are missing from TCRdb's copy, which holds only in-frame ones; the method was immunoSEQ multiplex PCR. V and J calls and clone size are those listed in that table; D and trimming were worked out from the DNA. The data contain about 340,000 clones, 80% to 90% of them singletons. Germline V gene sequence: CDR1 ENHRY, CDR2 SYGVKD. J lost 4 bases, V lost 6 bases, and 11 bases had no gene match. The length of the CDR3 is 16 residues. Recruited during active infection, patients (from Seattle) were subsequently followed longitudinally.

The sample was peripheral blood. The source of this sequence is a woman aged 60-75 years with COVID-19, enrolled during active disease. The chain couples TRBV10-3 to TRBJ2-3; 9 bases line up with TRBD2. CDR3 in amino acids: CAISTFSGGPPDTQYF. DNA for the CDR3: TGTGCCATCAGCACTTTTAGCGGGGGTCCCCCAGATACGCAGTATTTT.